This T cell receptor (beta chain) was obtained from a study of blood T cells in healthy people across ages. A J-beta primer mix and a sample-barcoded 5' primer were used in a second PCR of about 7 to 12 cycles. TCRdb re-called the 5' RACE reads with MiXCR, one entry per CDR3 protein. Altogether about 1.8 million distinct CDR3 sequences are present, roughly 50% being singletons, with the ten largest covering 2.1%. CDR1 is SNHLY and CDR2 is FYNNEI in the germline V gene. The CDR3 covers 12 residues. V was trimmed by 7 bases and J by 6 bases, leaving 13 bases between them. Those donating, healthy Caucasian individuals from Russia, were aged roughly 6 to 90.

Sequenced sample: blood. The TCR comes from a woman aged 35 to 49 in good health. This rearrangement joins TRBV2 to TRBJ2-7, with a weak D call TRBD1 (6 bases). The CDR3 DNA is TGTGCCAGCAATTTGGCAGGGGCCGAGCAGTACTTC. Translated: CASNLAGAEQYF.